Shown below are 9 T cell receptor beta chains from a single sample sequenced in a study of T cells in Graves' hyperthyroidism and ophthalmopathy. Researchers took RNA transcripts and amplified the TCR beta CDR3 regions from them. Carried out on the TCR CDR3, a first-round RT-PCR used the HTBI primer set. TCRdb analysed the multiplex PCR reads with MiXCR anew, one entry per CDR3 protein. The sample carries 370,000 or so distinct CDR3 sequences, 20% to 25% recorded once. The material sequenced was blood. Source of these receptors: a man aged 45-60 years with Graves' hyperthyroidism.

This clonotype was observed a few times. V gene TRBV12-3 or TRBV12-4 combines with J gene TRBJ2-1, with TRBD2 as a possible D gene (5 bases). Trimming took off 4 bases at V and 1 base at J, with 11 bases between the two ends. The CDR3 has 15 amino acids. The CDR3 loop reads CASSYEGSSYNEQFF. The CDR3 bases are TGTGCCAGCAGTTATGAGGGATCGTCCTACAATGAGCAGTTCTTC.

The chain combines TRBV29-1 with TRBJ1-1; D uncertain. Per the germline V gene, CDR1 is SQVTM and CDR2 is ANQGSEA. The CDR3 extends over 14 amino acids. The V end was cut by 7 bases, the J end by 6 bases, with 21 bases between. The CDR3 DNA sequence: TGCAGCGCCCGGTCAGCGGGTTCCGGCGCTGAAGCTTTCTTT. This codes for CSARSAGSGAEAFF.

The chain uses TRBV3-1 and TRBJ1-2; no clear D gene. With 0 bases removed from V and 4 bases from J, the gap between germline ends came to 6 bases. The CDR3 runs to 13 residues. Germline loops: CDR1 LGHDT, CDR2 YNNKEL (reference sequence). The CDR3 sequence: CASSQDEGYGYTF. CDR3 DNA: TGTGCCAGCAGCCAAGATGAAGGCTATGGCTACACCTTC.

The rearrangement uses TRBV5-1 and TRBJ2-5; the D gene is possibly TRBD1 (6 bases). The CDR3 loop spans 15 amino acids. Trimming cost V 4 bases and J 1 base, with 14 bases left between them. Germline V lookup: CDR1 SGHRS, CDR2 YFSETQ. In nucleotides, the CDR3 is TGCGCCAGCAGCGTAGAACAGGGTCGCCAAGAGACCCAGTACTTC. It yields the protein CASSVEQGRQETQYF.

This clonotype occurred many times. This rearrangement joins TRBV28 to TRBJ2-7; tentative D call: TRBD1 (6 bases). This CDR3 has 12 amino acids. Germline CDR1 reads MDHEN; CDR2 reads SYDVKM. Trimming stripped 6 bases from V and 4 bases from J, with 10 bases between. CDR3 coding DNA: TGTGCCAGCAGCCGACAGGTTTACGAGCAGTACTTC. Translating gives CASSRQVYEQYF. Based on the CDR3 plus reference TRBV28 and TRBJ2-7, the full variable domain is DVKVTQSSRYLVKRTGEKVFLECVQDMDHENMFWYRQDPGLGLRLIYFSYDVKMKEKGDIPEGYSVSREKKERFSLILESASTNQTSMYLCASSRQVYEQYFGPGTRLTVT.

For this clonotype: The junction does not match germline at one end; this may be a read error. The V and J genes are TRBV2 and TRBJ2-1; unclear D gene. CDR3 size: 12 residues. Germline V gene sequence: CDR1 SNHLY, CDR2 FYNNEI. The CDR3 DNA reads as TGTGCCAGCAGTGGTACTCTCAATGCGCAGTTCTTC. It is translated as CASSGTLNAQFF. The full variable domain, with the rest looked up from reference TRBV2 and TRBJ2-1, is EPEVTQTPSHQVTQMGQEVILRCVPISNHLYFYWYRQILGQKVEFLVSFYNNEISEKSEIFDDQFSVERPDGSNFTLKIRSTKLEDSAMYFCASSGTLNAQFFGPGTRLTVL.

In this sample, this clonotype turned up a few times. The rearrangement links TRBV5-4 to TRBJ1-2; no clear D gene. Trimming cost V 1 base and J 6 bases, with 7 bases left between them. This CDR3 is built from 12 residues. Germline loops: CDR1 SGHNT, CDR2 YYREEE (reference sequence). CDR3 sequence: CASSLFANGYTF. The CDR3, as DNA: TGTGCCAGCAGCTTGTTTGCGAATGGCTACACCTTC. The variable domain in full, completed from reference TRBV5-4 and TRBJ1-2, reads ETGVTQSPTHLIKTRGQQVTLRCSSQSGHNTVSWYQQALGQGPQFIFQYYREEENGRGNFPPRFSGLQFPNYSSELNVNALELDDSALYLCASSLFANGYTFGSGTRLTVV.

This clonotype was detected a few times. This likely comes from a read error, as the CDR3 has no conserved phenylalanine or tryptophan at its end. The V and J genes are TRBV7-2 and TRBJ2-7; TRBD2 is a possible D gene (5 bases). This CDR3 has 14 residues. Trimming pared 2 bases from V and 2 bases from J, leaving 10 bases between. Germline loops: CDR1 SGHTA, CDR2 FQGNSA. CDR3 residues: CASSLTSGAYEQYL. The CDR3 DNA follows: TGTGCCAGCAGCTTAACCAGCGGAGCCTACGAGCAGTACTTA.

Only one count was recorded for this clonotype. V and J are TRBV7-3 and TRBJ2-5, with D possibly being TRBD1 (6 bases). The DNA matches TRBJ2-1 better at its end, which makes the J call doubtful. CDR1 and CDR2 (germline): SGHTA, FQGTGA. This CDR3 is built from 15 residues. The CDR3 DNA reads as TGTGCCAGCAGCCGGGGTGAGGGGGTGGGAGAGACCCAGTTCTTC. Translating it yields CASSRGEGVGETQFF.